The sequence of this T cell receptor (beta chain) was determined in a study of cytomegalovirus exposure and HLA in healthy donors. Overall study findings and caveats: When analyzed later, a missense DCLRE1C variant was found to be linked to TCR beta V- and J-gene trimming.

13 Jbeta primers and 60 Vbeta primers were used for the PCR. Produced via immunoSEQ multiplex PCR; TCRdb's table is partial and in-frame only. Here the sample spans 150,000 to 200,000 clones, about three quarters being singletons. A remark on this clone: Its antigen remains unknown.

In germline, CDR1 is GTSNPN, CDR2 SVGIG (reference sequence). This CDR3 comprises 15 residues. Trimming removed 0 bases from V and 1 base from J; junction bases left unmatched: 4. Sequencing was performed on PBMCs. The gene calls are TRBV30 and TRBJ2-3, with 7 nucleotides matching TRBD1. The TCR originated in a woman between 35 and 50 years old in good health and CMV-seropositive. In nucleotides, the CDR3 is TGTGCCTGGAGTGTATCGGACAGGCGCACAGATACGCAGTATTTT. As protein: CAWSVSDRRTDTQYF.